This note documents a single T cell receptor beta chain sequence. Cohort 3 donors counted as recovered after two negative PCRs, clearance, or resolved symptoms. This sample stems from a study of blood T cell repertoires in COVID-19. The CDR3 is 15 residues long. Germline V gene data show CDR1 as SGHRS and CDR2 as YFSETQ. V was clipped by 0 bases and J by 11 bases; unmatched bases: 8. The authors' processing: Amplifying reference gene primers gave estimates of nucleated cell counts. Repertoires were generated with immunoSEQ multiplex PCR, while TCRdb's copy carries only in-frame clones and drops some. V and J calls and clone size come straight from that table; D and trimming were deduced from the DNA. The sample lists 250,000 to 350,000 clones; 87% were seen once.

The chain carries TRBV5-1 and TRBJ1-6; TRBD1 agrees at 7 bases. Specimen: PBMCs or T cells enriched from blood (not recorded which). The sequence derives from a woman aged 40 to 50 who had recovered from COVID-19. Here the CDR3 reads CASSLGDSSWTPLHF. CDR3 DNA: TGCGCCAGCAGCTTGGGGGACAGTTCATGGACACCCCTCCACTTT.